The clone carrying this T cell receptor beta chain was seen once. The data were produced by immunoSEQ multiplex PCR, yet TCRdb's version contains in-frame clones alone and is incomplete. The table has approximately 170,000 clones, more than 75% seen once. The record originates from a study of blood T cell repertoires in COVID-19. The sample comprised peripheral blood. The source of this sequence is a man aged 55-75 years with active or convalescent COVID-19.

The CDR3, as DNA: TGTGCCAGCAGTTACTCAGGACAGCAACCCTATGGCTACACCTTC. Protein: CASSYSGQQPYGYTF. The rearrangement links TRBV6-5 to TRBJ1-2; D perhaps matches TRBD1 (6 bases). V dropped 0 bases and J dropped 4 bases, with 12 bases sitting between them. CDR1 and CDR2 from the germline V gene are MNHEY and SVGAGI. The CDR3 has 15 amino acids.